The 15 T cell receptor beta chains reported below all come from one sample, sequenced in a study of CD8 T cells in Susac syndrome. An amount of RNA that ranged from about 0.45 to 1 ug was reverse transcribed with random hexamers. TCRdb reprocessed the immunoSEQ multiplex PCR reads via MiXCR and lists one record per CDR3 protein. The table includes roughly 190,000 distinct CDR3 sequences, around 93% detected once. The sequenced sample was CD4+ T cells from PBMCs. All receptors derive from a human donor in good health.

This chain links TRBV6-6 with TRBJ2-1; 9 bases are shared with TRBD1. Per germline, CDR1 MNHNY and CDR2 SVGAGI (reference sequence). V was pared by 11 bases and J by 6 bases, with 8 bases of the junction left unmatched. This CDR3 is 13 amino acids long. The CDR3 DNA follows: TGTGCCGGCGGGACAGGGTTTACCAATGAGCAGTTCTTC. Its translation is CAGGTGFTNEQFF.

The rearrangement uses TRBV27 and TRBJ1-1; D call uncertain. Trimming took off 0 bases at V and 0 bases at J, with 5 bases between the two ends. The CDR3 is made up of 14 amino acids. Germline loops: CDR1 MNHEY, CDR2 SMNVEV (reference sequence). CDR3: CASSLSTMNTEAFF. The CDR3 nucleotides are TGTGCCAGCAGTTTATCAACTATGAACACTGAAGCTTTCTTT.

V and J are TRBV28 and TRBJ2-6; possibly TRBD1 for D (7 bases). The CDR3 runs to 18 residues. Trimming cost V 3 bases and J 4 bases, with 19 bases left between them. CDR1 and CDR2 from the germline V gene are MDHEN and SYDVKM. This CDR3 is CASSLVGGLGGGANVLTF. The CDR3 DNA sequence: TGTGCCAGCAGTTTGGTAGGGGGCCTCGGGGGCGGGGCCAACGTCCTGACTTTC.

The rearrangement joins TRBV2 to TRBJ2-1, with a tentative D call TRBD1 (7 bases). Germline V gene sequence: CDR1 SNHLY, CDR2 FYNNEI. This CDR3 has 15 residues. The ends were cut back, 4 bases at V and 2 bases at J, with 12 bases in the middle. The CDR3: CASSAGDRAYNEQFF. The CDR3 bases are TGTGCCAGCAGTGCGGGGGACAGAGCCTACAATGAGCAGTTCTTC.

This clonotype was seen once. This rearrangement joins TRBV6-5 to TRBJ1-6, with D possibly TRBD1 on 5 matching bases. V gave up 0 bases and J gave up 5 bases, with 14 bases separating them. Germline lookup yields CDR1 MNHEY and CDR2 SVGAGI. There are 17 residues in the CDR3. The CDR3 DNA reads TGTGCCAGCAGTTACTCGATTCCCGGGGGTAATAATTCACCCCTCCACTTT. This translates into CASSYSIPGGNNSPLHF.

V is TRBV15 and J is TRBJ1-2, with D possibly being TRBD1 (5 bases). The ends were cut back, 5 bases at V and 4 bases at J, with 14 bases in the middle. Germline values: CDR1 LNHNV, CDR2 YYDKDF (reference sequence). This CDR3 comprises 14 residues. For the CDR3, the DNA is TGTGCCACCAGCGAGGTATCAGGGATCTATGGCTACACCTTC. Residues: CATSEVSGIYGYTF.

The genes are TRBV4-1 and TRBJ1-2; D might be TRBD1 (5 bases). This CDR3 contains 12 residues. Trimming shortened V by 1 base and J by 8 bases, and 8 bases separated the two germline ends. Germline values: CDR1 MGHRA, CDR2 YSYEKL. CDR3: CASSQVRGGYTF. Here the CDR3 DNA reads TGCGCCAGCAGCCAAGTTCGGGGCGGCTACACCTTC.

The genes are TRBV5-6 and TRBJ1-5; D not certain. The germline V gene has CDR1 SGHDT and CDR2 YYEEEE. CDR3 length: 14 residues. Trimming shortened V by 3 bases and J by 2 bases, and 9 bases separated the two germline ends. The CDR3 is CASSYGRRNQPQHF. The CDR3 coding sequence is TGTGCCAGCAGCTATGGACGACGCAATCAGCCCCAGCATTTT.

The chain employs TRBV15 and TRBJ2-2; D gene uncertain. CDR1 and CDR2 from the germline V gene are LNHNV and YYDKDF (reference sequence). V was shortened by 1 base and J by 1 base, with 7 bases between the two germline ends. The CDR3 is 15 amino acids. CDR3 DNA: TGTGCCACCAGCAGAGTAGGCCTGAACACCGGGGAGCTGTTTTTT. This gives the protein CATSRVGLNTGELFF.

The chain recombines TRBV6-5 with TRBJ2-7, with D tentatively TRBD1 (6 bases). CDR1 and CDR2 (germline): MNHEY, SVGAGI. The V end lost 3 bases, the J end lost 1 base, and 22 bases lay between the germline ends. The CDR3 covers 18 residues. Here the CDR3 DNA reads TGTGCCAGCAGTTATTATTCCGCCCCACAGGGATTATCCTACGAGCAGTACTTC. Amino acids: CASSYYSAPQGLSYEQYF.

This clonotype was counted between two and nine times. This chain links TRBV19 with TRBJ1-5; 8 nucleotides align to TRBD1. This CDR3 is built from 14 residues. V lost 5 bases, J lost 2 bases, and 2 bases stayed unmatched. Germline CDR1 is LNHDA and CDR2 is SQIVND (reference sequence). The CDR3 spells CASSDRGGNQPQHF. The CDR3 coding sequence is TGTGCCAGTAGTGACAGGGGTGGCAATCAGCCCCAGCATTTT.

The J gene is TRBJ2-2, the V gene TRBV7-9; D might be TRBD2 (6 bases). CDR3 length equals 18 residues. Germline V CDR1 and CDR2: SEHNR, FQNEAQ (reference sequence). Trimming took 4 bases from V and 1 from J, leaving 19 bases between them. The chain's CDR3 is CASSSPGMAGRNTGELFF. CDR3 in DNA: TGTGCCAGCAGCTCTCCCGGGATGGCGGGGAGGAACACCGGGGAGCTGTTTTTT.

The gene calls are TRBV7-2 and TRBJ2-7, with 7 bases matching TRBD1. Germline-derived CDR1 and CDR2 are SGHTA and FQGNSA. The V segment lost 5 bases and the J segment 3 bases; nucleotides outside the gene matches: 4. This CDR3 has 13 residues. The CDR3 nucleotides are TGTGCCAGCAGCGACAGGGTTCTCTACGAGCAGTACTTC. Protein sequence: CASSDRVLYEQYF.

This clonotype came up once. The chain links TRBV4-2 to TRBJ2-2; 16 bases are shared with TRBD2. Germline CDR1 LGHNA, CDR2 YNFKEQ. J gave up 6 bases and V 2 bases, and 3 bases lay outside the gene matches. The CDR3 contains 17 residues. Here the CDR3 DNA reads TGTGCCAGCAGCCAACCCGGGACTAGCGGGGGGGCCGGGGAGCTGTTTTTT. Amino acid sequence: CASSQPGTSGGAGELFF.

The chain carries TRBV12-3 or TRBV12-4 and TRBJ1-2; the D is unclear. CDR3 length equals 13 residues. Trimming removed 5 bases at V and 7 bases at J, with 14 bases between. CDR3 in amino acids: CASSRLQLSGYTF. In DNA form, the CDR3 reads TGTGCCAGCAGTCGCCTACAACTGAGTGGCTACACCTTC.